The following is a T cell receptor beta chain sequence with its context. With 1 base removed from V and 9 bases from J, the gap between germline ends came to 9 bases. The CDR3 has 12 amino acids. In germline, CDR1 is LGHDT, CDR2 YNNKEL (reference sequence). The data were taken from a study of blood T cell repertoires in COVID-19. The age range of participants was 18 to 89 years, with residence in about two dozen US areas. Generated by immunoSEQ multiplex PCR, the TCRdb table keeps only in-frame clones and is missing some. The sample consists of 150,000 or so clones, 75% to 90% of them appearing once. The J gene is TRBJ2-5, the V gene TRBV3-1 (or the pseudogene TRBV3-2), with D tentatively TRBD2 (5 bases). This TCR was recovered from a woman between 40 and 55 years old who had been exposed to COVID-19. Sequencing was carried out using PBMCs or T cells enriched from blood (not recorded which). CDR3 coding DNA: TGTGCCAGCAGCCAAGGAGAGGGTTCCCAGTACTTC. This sequence encodes CASSQGEGSQYF.